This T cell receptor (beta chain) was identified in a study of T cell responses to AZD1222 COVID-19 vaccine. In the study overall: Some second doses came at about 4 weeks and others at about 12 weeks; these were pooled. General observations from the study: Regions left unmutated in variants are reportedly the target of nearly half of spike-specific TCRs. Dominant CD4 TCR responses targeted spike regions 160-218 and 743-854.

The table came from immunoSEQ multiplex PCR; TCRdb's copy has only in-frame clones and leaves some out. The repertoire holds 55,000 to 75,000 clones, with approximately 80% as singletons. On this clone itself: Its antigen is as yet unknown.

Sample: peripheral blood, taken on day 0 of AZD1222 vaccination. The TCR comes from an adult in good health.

Written as DNA, the CDR3 is TGTGCCAGCAGCCCCTGGACAGGGGGGGCAGAGACCCAGTACTTC. Translated: CASSPWTGGAETQYF. The chain carries TRBV6-2 or TRBV6-3 and TRBJ2-5, with 10 bases fitting TRBD1. The CDR3 spans 15 residues. Per germline, CDR1 MNHEY and CDR2 SVGEGT. Unmatched junction bases numbered 8, after V lost 6 bases and J lost 4 bases.